This TCR beta chain was obtained from a study of molecular identifiers for immune sequencing clone quantification. Study-wide results and limits: Sizes of clones that are highly expanded could be underestimated (if identical TCR molecules share a barcode). Whereas naive cells kept under 1% of molecules in clones above 20 RNA copies, such clones held over 98% in effectors.

Germline assignment: CDR1 SGHKS and CDR2 YYEKEE (reference sequence). Trimming took 4 bases from V and 5 from J, leaving 28 bases between them. There are 18 residues in the CDR3. Ten or more counts support this clonotype. Its specificity is not known. With RNA at 10%, 30% or 50%, naive CD8 libraries came from approximately 22,000 to 940,000 sorted cells. TCRdb re-analysed the PCR reads in MiXCR, keeping a single row per CDR3 protein. Altogether about 54,000 distinct CDR3 sequences are present, about 25% being singletons, with the ten largest covering 1.5% to 2%. The chain employs TRBV5-5 and TRBJ2-7; D is perhaps TRBD1 or TRBD2 (5 bases each). The sequenced sample was naive CD8+ T cells from blood, with Jurkat cell RNA spiked in. The subset denotes: FACS-sorted CD8+CD4-CCR7+CD45RA+ naive T cells. The sequence was obtained from a human donor in good health. Some libraries in this study had Jurkat cell RNA spiked in. The DNA for the CDR3 is TGTGCCAGCAGCCTCTCCTTAGACAGCTATCGGAGGAACCACGAGCAGTACTTC. It encodes CASSLSLDSYRRNHEQYF.